This T cell receptor (beta chain) was sequenced for a study of T cells in Graves' hyperthyroidism and ophthalmopathy. Study results and limitations: A model of 13 V-J pairs discriminated ophthalmopathy from stable hyperthyroidism. Most expanded thyroid clonotypes above 0.001 also appeared in blood.

Researchers took RNA transcripts and amplified the TCR beta CDR3 regions from them. Carried out on the TCR CDR3, a first-round RT-PCR used the HTBI primer set. TCRdb re-derived calls from the multiplex PCR reads in MiXCR, one entry per CDR3 protein. The sample holds 650,000 to 800,000 distinct CDR3 sequences, roughly 46% seen once. Exclusions: uncontrolled infection, other autoimmune disease, pregnancy, lactation. Diagnostic assessment was based on clinical symptoms, serum thyroxine and TRAb, thyroid ultrasound and orbital computed tomography. This clonotype has ten or more counts. Its antigen remains unknown. This CDR3 contains 14 residues. The V and J ends lost 3 bases and 7 bases, in that order; junction bases with no gene match: 5. Germline CDR1 reads SNHLY; CDR2 reads FYNNEI.

This sequence originates from an adult man with Graves' disease, either hyperthyroidism or ophthalmopathy (not recorded which). Sequenced: peripheral blood or thyroid tissue (not recorded which). The chain links TRBV2 to TRBJ1-5; TRBD1 matches at 8 bases. This CDR3 reads CASSDYRGGQPQHF. In DNA, the CDR3 is TGTGCCAGCAGTGACTACAGGGGGGGACAGCCCCAGCATTTT. The whole variable domain, filled in from reference TRBV2 and TRBJ1-5, reads EPEVTQTPSHQVTQMGQEVILRCVPISNHLYFYWYRQILGQKVEFLVSFYNNEISEKSEIFDDQFSVERPDGSNFTLKIRSTKLEDSAMYFCASSDYRGGQPQHFGDGTRLSIL.